This T cell receptor beta chain is drawn from a study of beta chain features in type 1 diabetes. Study outcomes and limitations: Significant though moderate, a shortening of TCRB CDR3s appeared in all four CD4+ subsets of Type 1 diabetes patients. More deletions and fewer insertions at VDJ junctions were seen in type 1 diabetes patients.

Germline loops: CDR1 SGHTA, CDR2 FQGNSA. The CDR3 loop spans 13 amino acids. The V end lost 4 bases, the J end lost 3 bases, and 9 bases lay between the germline ends. Points on this clone: The antigen remains unidentified.

The investigators reverse transcribed all of the isolated RNA, so they sequenced expressed TCRB transcripts. Naive, central memory and regulatory T cell samples produced a mean of about 4 million reads. The method was immunoSEQ multiplex PCR; TCRdb's version includes in-frame clones alone and lacks a portion of them. The table shows around 100,000 clones, with 25% to 30% occurring only once. The genes are TRBV7-2 and TRBJ2-5; a possible D gene is TRBD2 (5 bases). Sequenced: central memory CD4+ T cells from blood. This receptor was identified in a woman younger than 30 with type 1 diabetes. The CDR3 nucleotides read TGTGCCAGCAGCTGGACTCGGAAAGAGACCCAGTACTTC. It yields the protein CASSWTRKETQYF.